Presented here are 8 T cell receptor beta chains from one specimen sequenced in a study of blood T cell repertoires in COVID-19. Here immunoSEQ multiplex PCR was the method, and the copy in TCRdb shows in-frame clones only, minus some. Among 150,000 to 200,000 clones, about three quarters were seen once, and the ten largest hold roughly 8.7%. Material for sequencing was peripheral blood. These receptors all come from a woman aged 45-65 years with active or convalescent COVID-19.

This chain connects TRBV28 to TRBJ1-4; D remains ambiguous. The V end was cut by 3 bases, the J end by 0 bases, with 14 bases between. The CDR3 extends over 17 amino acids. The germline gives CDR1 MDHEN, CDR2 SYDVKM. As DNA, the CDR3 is TGTGCCAGCAGTTTGGGAGCGAATCTCCCAACTAATGAAAAACTGTTTTTT. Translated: CASSLGANLPTNEKLFF.

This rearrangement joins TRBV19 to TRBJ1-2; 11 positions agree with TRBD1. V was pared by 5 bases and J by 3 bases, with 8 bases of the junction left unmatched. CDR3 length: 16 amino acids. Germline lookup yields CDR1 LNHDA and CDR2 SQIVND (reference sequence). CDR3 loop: CASSPGTGGLDYGYTF. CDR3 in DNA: TGTGCCAGTAGTCCCGGGACAGGGGGTTTGGACTATGGCTACACCTTC.

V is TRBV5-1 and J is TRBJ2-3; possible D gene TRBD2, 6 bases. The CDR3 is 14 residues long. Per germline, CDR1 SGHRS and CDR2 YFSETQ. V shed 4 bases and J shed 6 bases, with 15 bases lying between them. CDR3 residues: CASSQRDFRDTQYF. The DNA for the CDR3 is TGCGCCAGCAGCCAACGGGACTTTCGGGATACGCAGTATTTT.

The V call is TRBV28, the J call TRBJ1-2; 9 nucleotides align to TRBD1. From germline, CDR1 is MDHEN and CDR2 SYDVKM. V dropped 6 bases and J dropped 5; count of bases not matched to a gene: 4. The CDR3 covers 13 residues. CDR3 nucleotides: TGTGCCAGCAGCCCGGGACAGGGTTATGGCTACACCTTC. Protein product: CASSPGQGYGYTF.

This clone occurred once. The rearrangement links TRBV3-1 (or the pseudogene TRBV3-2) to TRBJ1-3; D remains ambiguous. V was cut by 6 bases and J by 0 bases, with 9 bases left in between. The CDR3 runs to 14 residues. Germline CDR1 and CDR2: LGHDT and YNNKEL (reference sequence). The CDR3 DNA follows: TGTGCCAGCAGAATGGAGGGCTCTGGAAACACCATATATTTT. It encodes CASRMEGSGNTIYF.

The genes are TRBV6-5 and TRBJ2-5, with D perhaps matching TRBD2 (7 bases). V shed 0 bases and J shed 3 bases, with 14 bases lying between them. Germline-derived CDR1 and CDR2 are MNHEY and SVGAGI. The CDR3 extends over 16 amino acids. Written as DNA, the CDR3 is TGTGCCAGCAGTTACTCCCGGGGGGCCGAAAAAGAGACCCAGTACTTC. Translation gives CASSYSRGAEKETQYF.

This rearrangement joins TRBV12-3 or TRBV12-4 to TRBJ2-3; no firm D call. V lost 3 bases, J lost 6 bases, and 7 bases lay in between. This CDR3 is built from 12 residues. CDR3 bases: TGTGCCAGCAGTTTTCTGGAGGATACGCAGTATTTT. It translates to CASSFLEDTQYF.

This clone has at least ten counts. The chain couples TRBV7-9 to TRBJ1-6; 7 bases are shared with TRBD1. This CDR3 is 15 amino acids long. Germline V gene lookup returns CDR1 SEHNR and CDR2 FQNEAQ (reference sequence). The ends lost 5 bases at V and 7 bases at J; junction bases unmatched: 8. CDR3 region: CASSLRDSRNSPLHF. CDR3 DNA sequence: TGTGCCAGCAGCCTCAGGGACAGCAGAAATTCACCCCTCCACTTT.